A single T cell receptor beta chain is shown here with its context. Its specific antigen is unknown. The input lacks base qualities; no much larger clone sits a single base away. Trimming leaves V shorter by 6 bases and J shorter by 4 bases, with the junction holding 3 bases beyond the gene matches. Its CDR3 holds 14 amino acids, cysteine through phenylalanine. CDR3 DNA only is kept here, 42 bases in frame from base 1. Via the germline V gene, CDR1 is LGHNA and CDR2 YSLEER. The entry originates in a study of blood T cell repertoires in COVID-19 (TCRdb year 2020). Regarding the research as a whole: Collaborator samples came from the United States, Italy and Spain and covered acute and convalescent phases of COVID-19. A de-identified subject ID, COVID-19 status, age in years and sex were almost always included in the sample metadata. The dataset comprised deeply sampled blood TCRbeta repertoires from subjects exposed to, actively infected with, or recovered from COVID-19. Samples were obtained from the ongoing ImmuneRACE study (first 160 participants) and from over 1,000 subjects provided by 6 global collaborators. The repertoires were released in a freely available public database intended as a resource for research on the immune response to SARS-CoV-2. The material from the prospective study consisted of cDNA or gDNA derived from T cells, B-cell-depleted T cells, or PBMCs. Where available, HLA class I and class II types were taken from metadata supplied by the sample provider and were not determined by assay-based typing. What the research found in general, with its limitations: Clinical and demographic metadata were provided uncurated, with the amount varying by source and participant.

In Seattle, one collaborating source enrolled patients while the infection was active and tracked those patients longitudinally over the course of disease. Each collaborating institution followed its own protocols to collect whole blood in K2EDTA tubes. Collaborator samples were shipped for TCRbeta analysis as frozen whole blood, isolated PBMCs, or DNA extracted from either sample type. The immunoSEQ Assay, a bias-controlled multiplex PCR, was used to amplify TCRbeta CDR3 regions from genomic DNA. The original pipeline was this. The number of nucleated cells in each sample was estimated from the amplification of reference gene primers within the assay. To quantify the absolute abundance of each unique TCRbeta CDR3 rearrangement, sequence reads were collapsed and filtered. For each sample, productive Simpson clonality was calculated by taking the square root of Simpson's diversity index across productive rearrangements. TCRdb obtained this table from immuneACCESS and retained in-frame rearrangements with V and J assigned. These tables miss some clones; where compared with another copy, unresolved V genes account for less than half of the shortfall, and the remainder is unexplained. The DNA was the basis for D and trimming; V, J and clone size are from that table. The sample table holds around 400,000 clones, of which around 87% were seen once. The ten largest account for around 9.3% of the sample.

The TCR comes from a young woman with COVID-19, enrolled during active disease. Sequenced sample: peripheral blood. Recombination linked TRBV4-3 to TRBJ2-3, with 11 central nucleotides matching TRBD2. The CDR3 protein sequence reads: CASSRLAGSDTQYF. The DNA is TGCGCCAGCAGTCGACTAGCGGGGTCAGATACGCAGTATTTT.